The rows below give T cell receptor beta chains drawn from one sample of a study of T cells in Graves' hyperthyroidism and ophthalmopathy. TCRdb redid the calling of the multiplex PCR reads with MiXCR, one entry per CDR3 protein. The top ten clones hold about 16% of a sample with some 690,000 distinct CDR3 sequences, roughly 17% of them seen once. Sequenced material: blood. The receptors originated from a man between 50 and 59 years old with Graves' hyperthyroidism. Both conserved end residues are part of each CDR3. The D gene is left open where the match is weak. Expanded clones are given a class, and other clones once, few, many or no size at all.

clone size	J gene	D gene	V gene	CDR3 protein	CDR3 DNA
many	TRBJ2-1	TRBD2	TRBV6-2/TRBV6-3	CASSGTSDNEQFF	TGTGCCAGCAGTGGAACTAGCGACAATGAGCAGTTCTTC
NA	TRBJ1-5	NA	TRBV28	CASSPVGGNQPQHF	TGTGCCAGCAGTCCGGTAGGAGGTAATCAGCCCCAGCATTTT
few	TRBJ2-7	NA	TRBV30	CACTGFSYEQYF	TGTGCCTGTACAGGATTTTCCTACGAGCAGTACTTC
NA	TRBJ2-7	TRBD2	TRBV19	CASSKTSGNYEQYF	TGTGCCAGTAGTAAGACTAGCGGAAACTACGAGCAGTACTTC
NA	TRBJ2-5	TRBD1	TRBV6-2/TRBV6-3	CASSEDREETQYF	TGTGCCAGCAGTGAGGACAGGGAGGAGACCCAGTACTTC
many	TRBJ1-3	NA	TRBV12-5	CASGLVLETGSSGNTIYF	TGTGCTAGTGGTTTGGTACTCGAGACTGGATCCTCTGGAAACACCATATATTTT
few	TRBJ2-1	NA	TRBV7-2	CASSWSYEQFF	TGTGCCAGCAGCTGGAGTTATGAGCAGTTCTTC
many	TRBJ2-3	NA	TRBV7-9	CASTHGSRDTQYF	TGTGCCAGCACCCATGGCAGTAGAGATACGCAGTATTTT
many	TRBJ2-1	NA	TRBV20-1	CSGVSHNEQFF	TGCAGTGGTGTTAGCCACAATGAGCAGTTCTTC
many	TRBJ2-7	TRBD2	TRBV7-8	CASTAHKTSGRSEQYF	TGTGCCAGCACCGCCCATAAGACTAGCGGGAGATCCGAGCAGTACTTC
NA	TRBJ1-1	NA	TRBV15	CATSRALSSSTENTEAFF	TGTGCCACCAGCAGAGCGCTATCTTCTTCGACGGAGAACACTGAAGCTTTCTTT
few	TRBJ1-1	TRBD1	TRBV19	CASIRDRDHTEAFF	TGTGCCAGTATCCGGGACAGGGACCATACTGAAGCTTTCTTT
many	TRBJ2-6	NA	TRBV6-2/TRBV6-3	CASRRSGANVLTF	TGTGCCAGCCGAAGGTCCGGGGCCAACGTCCTGACTTTC
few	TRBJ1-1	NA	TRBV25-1	CASSDPGGRTEAFF	TGTGCCAGCAGTGACCCCGGGGGCCGGACTGAAGCTTTCTTT
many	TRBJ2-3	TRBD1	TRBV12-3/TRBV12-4	CASRPGTGRTDTQYF	TGTGCCAGCAGGCCCGGGACAGGGCGGACAGATACGCAGTATTTT
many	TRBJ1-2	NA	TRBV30	CAWSYGQTNYGYTF	TGTGCCTGGAGTTACGGACAGACTAACTATGGCTACACCTTC
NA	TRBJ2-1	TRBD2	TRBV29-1	CSVEGLAGGHRSYNEQFF	TGCAGCGTTGAAGGACTAGCGGGAGGGCACCGATCCTACAATGAGCAGTTCTTC
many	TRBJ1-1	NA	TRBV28	CASSLGTGIPEAFF	TGTGCCAGCAGTTTAGGAACAGGGATCCCTGAAGCTTTCTTT
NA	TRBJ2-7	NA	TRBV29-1	CSAQGLFTYEQYF	TGCAGCGCACAGGGACTTTTCACCTACGAGCAGTACTTC
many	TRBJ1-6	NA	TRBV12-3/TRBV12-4	CASIRHRPPLHF	TGTGCCAGCATCCGACACCGGCCACCCCTCCACTTT
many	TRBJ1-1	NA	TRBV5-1	CASRGQGSNTEAFF	TGCGCCAGCAGGGGTCAAGGATCAAACACTGAAGCTTTCTTT
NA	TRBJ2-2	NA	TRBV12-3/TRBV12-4	CASSLTGGETGELSF	TGTGCCAGCAGTTTAACGGGTGGGGAGACCGGGGAGCTGTCTTTT
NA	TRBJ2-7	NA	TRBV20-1	CSARTPLGYEQYF	TGCAGTGCTAGAACGCCTTTAGGCTACGAGCAGTACTTC
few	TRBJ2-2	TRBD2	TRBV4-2	CASSQDRSGSVNGELFF	TGTGCCAGCAGCCAAGATCGGAGCGGGAGTGTGAACGGGGAGCTGTTTTTT
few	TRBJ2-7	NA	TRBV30	CAWSREISREQYF	TGTGCCTGGAGTCGAGAGATCTCGAGGGAGCAGTACTTC
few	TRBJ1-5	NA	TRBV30	CAWSVSGRGFSNQPQHF	TGTGCCTGGAGTGTATCTGGGAGGGGCTTTAGCAATCAGCCCCAGCATTTT
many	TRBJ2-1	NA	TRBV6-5	CASSYSGTTASYNEQFF	TGTGCCAGCAGTTACTCGGGGACAACCGCCTCCTACAATGAGCAGTTCTTC
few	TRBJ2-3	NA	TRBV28	CASSRDRADTQYF	TGTGCCAGCAGCCGAGACCGGGCGGATACGCAGTATTTT
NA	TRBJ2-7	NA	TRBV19	CASSRGTLNYEQYF	TGTGCCAGTAGTAGGGGGACGTTGAACTACGAGCAGTACTTC
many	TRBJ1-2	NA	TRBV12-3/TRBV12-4	CASSQPTLAYGYTF	TGTGCCAGCAGCCAGCCTACCCTAGCTTATGGCTACACCTTC
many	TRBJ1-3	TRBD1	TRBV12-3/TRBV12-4	CASSPGQSSGNTIYF	TGTGCCAGCAGTCCGGGACAGAGCTCTGGAAACACCATATATTTT
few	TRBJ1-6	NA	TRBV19	CASRPQGTVLRSPLHF	TGTGCCAGTAGGCCTCAGGGAACGGTTCTTCGTTCACCCCTCCACTTT
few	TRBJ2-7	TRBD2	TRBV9	CASSVGVSGRAEQYF	TGTGCCAGCAGCGTAGGTGTTAGCGGGAGAGCCGAGCAGTACTTC
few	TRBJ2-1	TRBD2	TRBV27	CASSLWASGGNEQFF	TGTGCCAGCAGTTTATGGGCTAGCGGAGGGAATGAGCAGTTCTTC
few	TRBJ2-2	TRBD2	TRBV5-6	CASSLFSAGGAGELFF	TGTGCCAGCAGCTTGTTTTCGGCGGGAGGGGCCGGGGAGCTGTTTTTT
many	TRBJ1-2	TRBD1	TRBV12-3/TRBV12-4	CASLRTGAFNYGYTF	TGTGCCAGCCTCCGGACAGGGGCCTTTAACTATGGCTACACCTTC
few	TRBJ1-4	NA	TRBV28	CASRATSTNEKLFF	TGTGCCAGCAGGGCTACGTCAACTAATGAAAAACTGTTTTTT
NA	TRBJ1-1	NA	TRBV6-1	CASRPIRAMNTEAFF	TGTGCCAGCAGACCTATCAGAGCTATGAACACTGAAGCTTTCTTT
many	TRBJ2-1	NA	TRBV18	CASSFAFNNEQFF	TGTGCCAGCTCTTTCGCCTTTAACAATGAGCAGTTCTTC
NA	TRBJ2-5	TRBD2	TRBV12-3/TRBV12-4	CASKTGTSNQETQYF	TGTGCCAGCAAAACCGGGACTAGCAACCAAGAGACCCAGTACTTC
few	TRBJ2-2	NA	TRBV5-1	CASSPLGTPNTGELFF	TGCGCCAGCAGCCCCCTGGGGACACCGAACACCGGGGAGCTGTTTTTT
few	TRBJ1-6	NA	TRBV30	CAWSFDSNSPLHF	TGTGCCTGGAGTTTCGACAGCAATTCACCCCTCCACTTT
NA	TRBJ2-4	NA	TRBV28	CASSPPDLNIQYF	TGTGCCAGCAGTCCGCCCGATTTAAACATTCAGTACTTC
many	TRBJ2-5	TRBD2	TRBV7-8	CASSPRGGGLRETQYF	TGTGCCAGCAGTCCCCGCGGGGGGGGGCTGCGGGAGACCCAGTACTTC
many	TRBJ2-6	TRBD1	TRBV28	CASTQYRGAGANVLTF	TGTGCCAGCACCCAGTACAGGGGCGCTGGGGCCAACGTCCTGACTTTC